This entry features one T cell receptor beta chain sequence. The protocol was immunoSEQ multiplex PCR, while the TCRdb copy is restricted to in-frame clones and leaves out a portion. The sample has roughly 130,000 clones; more than 70% are singletons. The source of the sample is a study of control samples from healthy donors and cancer patients. There are 17 residues in the CDR3. Unmatched junction bases numbered 14, after V lost 2 bases and J lost 8 bases. Germline CDR1 and CDR2: LGHDT and YNNKEL (reference sequence). The sequenced sample was blood. The sequence was obtained from a man aged 45-60 years in good health. The chain recombines TRBV3-1 (or the pseudogene TRBV3-2) with TRBJ1-2; TRBD1 matches at 10 bases. The CDR3 coding sequence is TGTGCCAGCAGCCAACGTTCGAAGAGACAGGGGGCGCGAGGCTACACCTTC. It yields the protein CASSQRSKRQGARGYTF.